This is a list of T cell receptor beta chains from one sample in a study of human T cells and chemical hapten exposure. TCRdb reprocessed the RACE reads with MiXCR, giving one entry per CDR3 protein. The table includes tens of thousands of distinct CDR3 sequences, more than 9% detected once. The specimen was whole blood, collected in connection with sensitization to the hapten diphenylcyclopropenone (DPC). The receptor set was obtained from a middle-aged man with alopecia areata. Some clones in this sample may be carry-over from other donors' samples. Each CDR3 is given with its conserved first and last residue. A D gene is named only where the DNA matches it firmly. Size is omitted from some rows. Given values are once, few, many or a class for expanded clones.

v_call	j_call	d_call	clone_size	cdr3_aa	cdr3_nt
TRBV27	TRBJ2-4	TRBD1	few	CASSPRPGQGGNIQYF	TGTGCCAGCAGTCCCCGCCCGGGACAGGGCGGAAACATTCAGTACTTC
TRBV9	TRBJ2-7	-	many	CASSTTGATSIEQYF	TGTGCCAGCAGCACGACCGGGGCAACCTCTATCGAGCAGTACTTC
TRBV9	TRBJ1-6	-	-	CASSVDGFSNSPLHF	TGTGCCAGCAGCGTAGATGGCTTCAGTAATTCACCCCTCCACTTT
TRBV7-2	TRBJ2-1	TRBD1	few	CASSEDRGLYNEQFF	TGTGCCAGCAGCGAAGACAGGGGGCTGTACAATGAGCAGTTCTTC
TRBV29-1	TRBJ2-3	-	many	CSVEDHETGSSTDTQYF	TGCAGCGTTGAAGATCACGAGACGGGTTCTAGCACAGATACGCAGTATTTT
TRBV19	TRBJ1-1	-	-	CASSIGGQPLEAFF	TGTGCCAGTAGTATAGGCGGGCAGCCCCTGGAAGCTTTCTTT
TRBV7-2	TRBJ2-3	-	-	CATTPYRAGTDTQYF	TGTGCCACTACTCCCTACAGGGCGGGCACAGATACGCAGTATTTT
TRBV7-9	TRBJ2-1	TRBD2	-	CASRGAEAGGPYNEQFF	TGTGCCAGCAGGGGAGCTGAAGCGGGAGGGCCCTACAATGAGCAGTTCTTC
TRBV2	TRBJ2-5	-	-	CASSDSRGEQETQYF	TGTGCCAGCAGTGATTCTAGGGGCGAACAAGAGACCCAGTACTTC
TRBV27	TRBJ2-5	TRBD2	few	CASSLSAGGPGETQYF	TGTGCCAGCAGTTTATCAGCGGGAGGGCCGGGGGAGACCCAGTACTTC
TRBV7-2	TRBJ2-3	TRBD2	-	CASNPSGGNTQYF	TGTGCCAGCAACCCTAGCGGGGGAAATACGCAGTATTTT
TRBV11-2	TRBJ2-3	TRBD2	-	CASRSGTSGAPYTDTQYF	TGTGCCAGCAGATCCGGGACTAGCGGGGCCCCCTACACAGATACGCAGTATTTT
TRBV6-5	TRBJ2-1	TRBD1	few	CASSYSGQKYNEQFF	TGTGCCAGCAGTTACTCGGGACAGAAATACAATGAGCAGTTCTTC
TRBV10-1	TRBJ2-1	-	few	CASSAPDWTPRNEQFF	TGCGCCAGCAGTGCCCCAGATTGGACTCCTCGGAATGAGCAGTTCTTC
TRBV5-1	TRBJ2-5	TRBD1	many	CASARPGQRQETQYF	TGCGCCAGCGCACGACCGGGACAGCGGCAAGAGACCCAGTACTTC
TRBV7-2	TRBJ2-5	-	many	CASSFFQETQYF	TGTGCCAGCAGCTTTTTTCAGGAGACCCAGTACTTC
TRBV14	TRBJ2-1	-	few	CASKAKELFNEQFF	TGTGCCAGCAAAGCCAAGGAATTATTTAATGAGCAGTTCTTC
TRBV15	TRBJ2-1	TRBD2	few	CATSREIAGGSYNEQFF	TGTGCCACCAGCAGAGAGATAGCGGGAGGTTCCTACAATGAGCAGTTCTTC
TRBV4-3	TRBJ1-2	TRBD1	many	CASSRDMGQGIGYTF	TGCGCCAGCAGTCGAGATATGGGACAGGGTATTGGCTACACCTTC
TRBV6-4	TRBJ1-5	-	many	CASSDVPNQPQHF	TGTGCCAGCAGTGACGTTCCCAATCAGCCCCAGCATTTT
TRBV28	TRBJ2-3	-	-	CASSLLDGRTDTQYF	TGTGCCAGCAGTTTATTGGACGGCCGCACAGATACGCAGTATTTT
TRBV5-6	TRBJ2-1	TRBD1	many	CASSLLGQGFNEQFF	TGTGCCAGCAGCTTGCTAGGACAGGGGTTCAATGAGCAGTTCTTC
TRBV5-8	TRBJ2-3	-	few	CASSLAVSGVPTDTQYF	TGTGCCAGCAGCTTGGCCGTCTCGGGAGTTCCGACAGATACGCAGTATTTT
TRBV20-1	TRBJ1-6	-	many	CSARDSGRRHSYNSPLHF	TGCAGTGCTAGAGATTCAGGACGGAGACACTCCTATAATTCACCCCTCCACTTT
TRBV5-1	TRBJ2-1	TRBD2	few	CASCRTGGRADCEQFF	TGCGCCAGCTGCCGGACTGGCGGGAGGGCCGATTGTGAGCAGTTCTTC
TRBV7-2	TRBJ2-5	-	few	CASSLYDTLQETQYF	TGTGCCAGCAGCTTATACGACACACTCCAAGAGACCCAGTACTTC
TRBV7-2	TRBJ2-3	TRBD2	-	CASSIAGGATDTQYF	TGTGCCAGCAGCATAGCGGGAGGGGCCACAGATACGCAGTATTTT
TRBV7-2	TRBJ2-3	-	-	CASSLERSTDTQYF	TGTGCCAGCAGCTTAGAGCGGTCCACAGATACGCAGTATTTT
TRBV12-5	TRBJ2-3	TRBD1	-	CASGPGQARDTQYF	TGTGCTAGTGGTCCAGGACAGGCGCGGGATACGCAGTATTTT
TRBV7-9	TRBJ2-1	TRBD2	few	CASSSRTSGRSDNEQFF	TGTGCCAGCAGCTCCCGGACTAGCGGGAGGTCGGACAATGAGCAGTTCTTC
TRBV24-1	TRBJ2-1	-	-	CATSDFKGPYNEKFF	TGTGCCACCAGTGATTTTAAGGGTCCCTACAATGAGAAGTTCTTC
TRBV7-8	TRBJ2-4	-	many	CASSPKGQVLAKNIQYF	TGTGCCAGCAGCCCAAAGGGGCAGGTTCTAGCCAAAAACATTCAGTACTTC